The 18 T cell receptor beta chains given below trace back to one sample, sequenced in a study of blood T cell repertoires in COVID-19. Sequencing was performed with immunoSEQ multiplex PCR; in TCRdb, only in-frame clones are kept and a portion is missing. The sample lists over 70,000 clones; more than 75% were seen once. Material for sequencing was peripheral blood. These receptors were obtained from a man aged 70-80 years with acute or convalescent COVID-19.

This rearrangement joins TRBV28 to TRBJ2-5; D might be TRBD2 (6 bases). The V gene lost 5 bases and the J gene lost 7 bases, with 11 bases spanning the gap. Germline CDR1 reads MDHEN; CDR2 reads SYDVKM. The CDR3 sequence is 12 residues long. The CDR3 coding sequence is TGTGCCAGCAGTCCCATGGGAGGGACCCAGTACTTC. Residues: CASSPMGGTQYF.

The chain links TRBV5-5 to TRBJ2-6; D is undetermined. This CDR3 is built from 15 residues. Trimming removed 3 bases from V and 4 bases from J, with 11 bases in between. CDR1 is SGHKS and CDR2 is YYEKEE in the germline V gene (reference sequence). For the CDR3, the DNA is TGTGCCAGCAGCTCCTATAATAAGGGGGCCAACGTCCTGACTTTC. Encoded protein: CASSSYNKGANVLTF.

The rearrangement links TRBV2 to TRBJ2-7; TRBD1 agrees at 10 bases. The length of the CDR3 is 17 residues. J was trimmed by 7 bases and V by 5 bases; bases with no gene match: 17. CDR1 and CDR2 from the germline V gene are SNHLY and FYNNEI. CDR3 coding DNA: TGTGCCAGCAGTAAAGGGACGACCGGGACAGGGGCGGGAGAGCAGTACTTC. This sequence encodes CASSKGTTGTGAGEQYF.

The chain is built from TRBV24-1 and TRBJ2-2, with TRBD1 matching over 10 bases. The CDR3 runs 16 residues. Germline lookup yields CDR1 KGHDR and CDR2 SFDVKD. J lost 3 bases, V lost 1 base, and 1 base had no gene match. The CDR3 region is CATSDFGTGDTGELFF. The CDR3 nucleotides read TGTGCCACCAGTGATTTCGGGACAGGGGACACCGGGGAGCTGTTTTTT.

The DNA for the CDR3 is TGTGCCAGCAGTGCTAGACAGGGCCGATGGAACACTGAAGCTTTCTTT. Protein: CASSARQGRWNTEAFF. The V and J genes are TRBV2 and TRBJ1-1, with TRBD1 identical over 7 bases. This CDR3 has 16 residues. Germline-derived CDR1 and CDR2 are SNHLY and FYNNEI. Trimming removed 4 bases from V and 1 base from J; junction bases left unmatched: 9. Full variable domain (rest looked up from reference TRBV2 and TRBJ1-1): EPEVTQTPSHQVTQMGQEVILRCVPISNHLYFYWYRQILGQKVEFLVSFYNNEISEKSEIFDDQFSVERPDGSNFTLKIRSTKLEDSAMYFCASSARQGRWNTEAFFGQGTRLTVV.

The chain recombines TRBV2 with TRBJ1-4; 8 positions match TRBD1. Germline V gene lookup returns CDR1 SNHLY and CDR2 FYNNEI. J lost 5 bases, V lost 10 bases, and 6 bases had no gene match. The CDR3 runs to 13 residues. The chain's CDR3 is CATSGGLNEKLFF. CDR3 DNA: TGTGCCACATCAGGGGGCTTGAATGAAAAACTGTTTTTT.

The chain recombines TRBV9 with TRBJ2-1; a possible D gene is TRBD2 (6 bases). The CDR3 length is 15 residues. Trimming stripped 0 bases from V and 6 bases from J, with 13 bases between. Per germline, CDR1 SGDLS and CDR2 YYNGEE. CDR3 loop: CASSVGVGGVNEQFF. The CDR3 region has the DNA TGTGCCAGCAGCGTAGGTGTGGGGGGAGTCAATGAGCAGTTCTTC.

The DNA for the CDR3 is TGTGCCAGCAGTGGAGACAGGGCAACCAGCTACGAGCAGTACGTC. It translates to CASSGDRATSYEQYV. This chain connects TRBV2 to TRBJ2-7; 7 bases align to TRBD1. The germline CDR1 and CDR2 sequences are SNHLY and FYNNEI. The CDR3 loop spans 15 amino acids. After removal of 4 bases from V and 3 bases from J, the junction contained 9 bases not matched to a gene.

This clone was detected a few times. The rearrangement joins TRBV28 to TRBJ2-5, with 9 nucleotides matching TRBD2. Germline values: CDR1 MDHEN, CDR2 SYDVKM. Losses at the gene ends were 2 bases for V and 2 bases for J; bases not matched to a gene: 3. The CDR3 spans 15 residues. CDR3 sequence (DNA): TGTGCCAGCAGTTTAGCTCTAGCGGGGCAAGAGACCCAGTACTTC. Its translation: CASSLALAGQETQYF.

This clone came up once. CDR3 residues: CASSLGDRNQETQYF. Here the CDR3 DNA reads TGCGCCAGCAGCTTAGGAGACAGGAACCAAGAGACCCAGTACTTC. This chain links TRBV5-1 with TRBJ2-5, with D possibly matching TRBD1 (6 bases). This CDR3 is 15 amino acids long. The germline gives CDR1 SGHRS, CDR2 YFSETQ. The V end lost 2 bases, the J end lost 0 bases, and 11 bases lay between the germline ends.

This chain uses TRBV9 with TRBJ2-1; possible D gene TRBD1, 6 bases. The CDR3 is 20 amino acids. CDR1 SGDLS and CDR2 YYNGEE come from the germline V gene. The V end was cut by 0 bases, the J end by 0 bases, with 22 bases between. CDR3 DNA: TGTGCCAGCAGCGTAGAGGGGGTAAGTCTTGGGACAACCTCCTACAATGAGCAGTTCTTC. Its translation is CASSVEGVSLGTTSYNEQFF.

The V and J genes are TRBV9 and TRBJ2-5; 9 nucleotides align to TRBD1. This CDR3 has 15 residues. CDR1 is SGDLS and CDR2 is YYNGEE in the germline V gene. V lost 4 bases, J lost 2 bases, and 6 bases stayed unmatched. Here the CDR3 DNA reads TGTGCCAGCAGCAACCTCGGACAGGGGCAAGAGACCCAGTACTTC. Translating it yields CASSNLGQGQETQYF.

This chain connects TRBV18 to TRBJ1-4; 8 nucleotides align to TRBD1. The CDR3 is 19 amino acids. Germline V lookup: CDR1 KGHSH, CDR2 LQKENI. The V and J ends lost 2 bases and 6 bases, in that order; junction bases with no gene match: 17. The CDR3 region has the DNA TGTGCCAGCTCACCAAATCCCGGACAGGGAGGTTCGGGGCATGAAAAACTGTTTTTT. It yields the protein CASSPNPGQGGSGHEKLFF.

The gene calls are TRBV24-1 and TRBJ2-1, with 12 nucleotides matching TRBD2. The CDR3 consists of 17 residues. V lost 4 bases and J lost 6; bases outside the gene matches: 9. The germline V gene encodes CDR1 KGHDR and CDR2 SFDVKD. This CDR3 reads CATSDKTSGGLLNEQFF. DNA for the CDR3: TGTGCCACCAGTGACAAGACTAGCGGGGGCCTACTCAATGAGCAGTTCTTC.

The V call is TRBV5-1, the J call TRBJ2-1, with TRBD2 identical over 10 bases. The CDR3 is made up of 16 amino acids. Germline trimming cut 0 bases from V and 1 base from J; bases unmatched to any gene: 1. Looked up from germline, CDR1 is SGHRS and CDR2 is YFSETQ. CDR3 sequence reads: CASSLVLAGSYNEQFF. The CDR3 nucleotides are TGCGCCAGCAGCTTGGTACTAGCGGGGTCCTACAATGAGCAGTTCTTC.

The V gene is TRBV4-1, the J gene TRBJ1-5; 7 positions agree with TRBD1. The CDR3 consists of 13 residues. Germline loops: CDR1 MGHRA, CDR2 YSYEKL. The junction had 5 bases not matched to a gene; V was cut back by 5 bases and J by 7 bases. The CDR3 loop reads CASSVRGPQPQHF. The DNA of the CDR3 is TGCGCCAGCAGCGTAAGGGGGCCGCAGCCCCAGCATTTT.

The V call is TRBV2, the J call TRBJ1-1; TRBD1 matches at 10 bases. V dropped 6 bases and J dropped 0; count of bases not matched to a gene: 13. This CDR3 is built from 18 residues. Germline-derived CDR1 and CDR2 are SNHLY and FYNNEI. The CDR3 protein is CASREFAGTGVMNTEAFF. DNA of the CDR3: TGTGCCAGCAGAGAATTCGCCGGGACAGGGGTCATGAACACTGAAGCTTTCTTT.

The gene calls are TRBV19 and TRBJ2-1; a weak D match, TRBD1 (6 bases). CDR3 length equals 17 residues. Germline V gene lookup returns CDR1 LNHDA and CDR2 SQIVND (reference sequence). Trimming pared 4 bases from V and 4 bases from J, leaving 20 bases between. The CDR3 region has the DNA TGTGCCAGTAGTACCTTACATACAGGGCCGACATACAATGAGCAGTTCTTC. It codes for CASSTLHTGPTYNEQFF.